This T cell receptor (beta chain) stems from a study of ipilimumab plus nivolumab after autologous stem cell transplantation. About the study: The DLBCL cohort had primary refractory and relapsed disease, with 18-month progression-free survival of about 82% and 31%.

TCRdb keeps only in-frame clones here, not all; method: immunoSEQ multiplex PCR. The sample has tens of thousands of clones, around 74% seen once; the top ten hold 20% to 30%. Trimming pared 5 bases from V and 1 base from J, leaving 16 bases between. The CDR3 has 16 amino acids. Germline lookup yields CDR1 SGHTA and CDR2 FQGNSA. The material was PBMCs, obtained in a trial of ipilimumab plus nivolumab as post-transplant consolidation. The TCR sequence derives from a male donor with diffuse large B-cell lymphoma. This chain joins TRBV7-2 and TRBJ2-3; tentative D call: TRBD1 (6 bases). The DNA of the CDR3 is TGTGCCAGCAGCCCTAATCGGGCAGGGGGCACAGATACGCAGTATTTT. As protein: CASSPNRAGGTDTQYF.